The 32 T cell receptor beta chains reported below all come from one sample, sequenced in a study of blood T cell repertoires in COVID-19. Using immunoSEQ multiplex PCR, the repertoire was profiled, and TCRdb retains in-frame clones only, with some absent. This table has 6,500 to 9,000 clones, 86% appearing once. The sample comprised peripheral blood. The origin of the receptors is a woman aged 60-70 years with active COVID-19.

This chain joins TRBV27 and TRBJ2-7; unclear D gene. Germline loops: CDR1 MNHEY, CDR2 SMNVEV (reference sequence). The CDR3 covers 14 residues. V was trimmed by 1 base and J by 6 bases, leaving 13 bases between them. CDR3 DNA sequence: TGTGCCAGCAGTTTATTCCCAAAAGTCGGCGAGCAGTACTTC. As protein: CASSLFPKVGEQYF.

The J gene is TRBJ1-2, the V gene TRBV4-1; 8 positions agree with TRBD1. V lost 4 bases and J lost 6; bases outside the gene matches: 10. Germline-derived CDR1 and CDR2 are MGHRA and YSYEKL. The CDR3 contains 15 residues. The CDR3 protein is CASSPTGTGNHGYTF. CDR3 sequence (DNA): TGCGCCAGCAGCCCAACGGGGACAGGAAACCATGGCTACACCTTC.

The CDR3: CASSPEVRFYEQYF. The CDR3 DNA is TGTGCCAGCAGTCCCGAGGTACGGTTCTACGAGCAGTACTTC. The gene calls are TRBV6-2 or TRBV6-3 and TRBJ2-7, with D unclear. Germline V gives CDR1 MNHEY, CDR2 SVGEGT. The CDR3 loop spans 14 amino acids. Trimming took 5 bases from V and 3 from J, leaving 14 bases between them.

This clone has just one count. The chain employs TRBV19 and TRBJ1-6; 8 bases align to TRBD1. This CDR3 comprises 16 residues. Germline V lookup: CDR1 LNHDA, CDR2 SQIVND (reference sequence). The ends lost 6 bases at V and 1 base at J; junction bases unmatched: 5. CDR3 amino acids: CASRDRERSYNSPLHF. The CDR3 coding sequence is TGTGCCAGTAGGGACAGGGAAAGGTCCTATAATTCACCCCTCCACTTT.

CDR3 nucleotides: TGTGCCAGCAGCGTAGGGGGCAGACGCACAGATACGCAGTATTTT. Translating it yields CASSVGGRRTDTQYF. The gene calls are TRBV9 and TRBJ2-3, with D tentatively TRBD1 (5 bases). CDR3 length: 15 amino acids. Germline V gene lookup returns CDR1 SGDLS and CDR2 YYNGEE. The V end was cut by 0 bases, the J end by 1 base, with 9 bases between.

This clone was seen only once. CDR3 sequence: CASSHDKDRANYGYTF. The CDR3 DNA reads TGTGCCAGCAGCCACGATAAAGACAGGGCTAACTATGGCTACACCTTC. V usage is TRBV4-2 and J usage is TRBJ1-2, with 7 nucleotides matching TRBD1. The CDR3 is 16 residues long. J lost 0 bases, V lost 3 bases, and 7 bases had no gene match. Germline V CDR1 and CDR2: LGHNA, YNFKEQ.

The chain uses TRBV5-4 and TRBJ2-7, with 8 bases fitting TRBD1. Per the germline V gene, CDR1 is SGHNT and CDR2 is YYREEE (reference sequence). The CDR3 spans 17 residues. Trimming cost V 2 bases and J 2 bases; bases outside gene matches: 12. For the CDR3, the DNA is TGTGCCAGCAGCTTCTGGGGTTCAGGGGGCGCCACCTACGAGCAGTACTTC. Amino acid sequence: CASSFWGSGGATYEQYF.

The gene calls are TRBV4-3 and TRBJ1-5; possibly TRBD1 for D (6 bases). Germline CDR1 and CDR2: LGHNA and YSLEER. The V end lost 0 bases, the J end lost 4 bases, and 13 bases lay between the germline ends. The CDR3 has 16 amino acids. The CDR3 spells CASSQEPGAGNQPQHF. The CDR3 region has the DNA TGCGCCAGCAGCCAAGAACCAGGGGCAGGTAATCAGCCCCAGCATTTT.

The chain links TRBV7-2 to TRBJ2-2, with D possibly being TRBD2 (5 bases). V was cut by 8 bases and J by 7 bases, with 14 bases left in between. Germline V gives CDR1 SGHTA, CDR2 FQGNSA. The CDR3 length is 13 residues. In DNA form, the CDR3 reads TGTGCCAGCTCCACCTCCGGGAACGGGGAGCTGTTTTTT. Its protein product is CASSTSGNGELFF.

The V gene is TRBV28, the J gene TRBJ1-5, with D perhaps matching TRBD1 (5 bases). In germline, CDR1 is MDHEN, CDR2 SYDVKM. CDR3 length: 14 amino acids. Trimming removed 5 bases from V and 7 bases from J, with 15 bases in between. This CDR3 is CASSTGRGWQPQHF. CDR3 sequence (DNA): TGTGCCAGCAGTACCGGGAGGGGCTGGCAGCCCCAGCATTTT.

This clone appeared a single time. In nucleotides, the CDR3 is TGTGCCAGCAGGTCAGGGAACACTGAAGCTTTCTTT. Amino acids: CASRSGNTEAFF. V and J are TRBV12-3 or TRBV12-4 and TRBJ1-1; D not resolved. The CDR3 extends over 12 amino acids. V was cut by 6 bases and J by 1 base, with 6 bases left in between.

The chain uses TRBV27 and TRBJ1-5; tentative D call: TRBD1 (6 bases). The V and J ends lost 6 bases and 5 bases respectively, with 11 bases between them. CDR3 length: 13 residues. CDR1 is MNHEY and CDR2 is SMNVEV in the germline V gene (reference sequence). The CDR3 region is CASRKQGDQPQHF. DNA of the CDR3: TGTGCCAGCAGGAAACAGGGCGATCAGCCCCAGCATTTT.

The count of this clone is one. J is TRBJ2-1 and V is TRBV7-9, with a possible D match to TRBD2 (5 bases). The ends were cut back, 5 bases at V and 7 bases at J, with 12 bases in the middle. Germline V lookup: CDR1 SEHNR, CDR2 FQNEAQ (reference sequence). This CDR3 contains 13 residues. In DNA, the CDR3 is TGTGCCAGCAGCCGTGGGAGAGGGAATGAGCAGTTCTTC. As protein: CASSRGRGNEQFF. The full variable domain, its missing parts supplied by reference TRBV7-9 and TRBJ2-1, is DTGVSQNPRHKITKRGQNVTFRCDPISEHNRLYWYRQTLGQGPEFLTYFQNEAQLEKSRLLSDRFSAERPKGSFSTLEIQRTEQGDSAMYLCASSRGRGNEQFFGPGTRLTVL.

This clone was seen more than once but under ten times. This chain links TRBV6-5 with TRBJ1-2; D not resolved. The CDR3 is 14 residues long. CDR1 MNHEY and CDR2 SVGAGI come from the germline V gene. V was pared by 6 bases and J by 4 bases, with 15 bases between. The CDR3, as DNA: TGTGCCAGCAGGCCGGCAGGCGCTACCTATGGCTACACCTTC. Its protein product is CASRPAGATYGYTF.

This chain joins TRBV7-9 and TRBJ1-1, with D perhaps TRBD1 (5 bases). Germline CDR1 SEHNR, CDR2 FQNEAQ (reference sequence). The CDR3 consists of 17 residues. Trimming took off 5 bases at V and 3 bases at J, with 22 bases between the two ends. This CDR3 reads CASSPRVRGGVDTEAFF. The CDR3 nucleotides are TGTGCCAGCAGCCCACGGGTACGGGGCGGGGTTGACACTGAAGCTTTCTTT.

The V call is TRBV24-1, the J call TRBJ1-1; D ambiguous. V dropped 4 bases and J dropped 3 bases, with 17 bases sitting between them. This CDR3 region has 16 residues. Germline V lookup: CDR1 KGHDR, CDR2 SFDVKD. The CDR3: CATSEKGRRVDTEAFF. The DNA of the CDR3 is TGTGCCACCAGTGAAAAGGGTAGGAGGGTGGACACTGAAGCTTTCTTT.

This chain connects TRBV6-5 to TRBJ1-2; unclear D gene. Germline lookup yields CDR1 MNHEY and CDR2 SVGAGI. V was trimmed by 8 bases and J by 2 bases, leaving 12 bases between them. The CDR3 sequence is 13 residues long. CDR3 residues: CASSLAGNYGYTF. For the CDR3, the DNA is TGTGCCAGCTCTTTGGCAGGCAACTATGGCTACACCTTC.

CDR3 bases: TGTGCCAGCAGCGGGCTAACAGGGGGCTATGGCTACACCTTC. Translating gives CASSGLTGGYGYTF. The chain employs TRBV7-9 and TRBJ1-2; the match to TRBD1 covers 8 bases. The CDR3 is 14 amino acids. Trimming removed 5 bases from V and 4 bases from J; junction bases left unmatched: 6. Germline V CDR1 and CDR2: SEHNR, FQNEAQ (reference sequence).

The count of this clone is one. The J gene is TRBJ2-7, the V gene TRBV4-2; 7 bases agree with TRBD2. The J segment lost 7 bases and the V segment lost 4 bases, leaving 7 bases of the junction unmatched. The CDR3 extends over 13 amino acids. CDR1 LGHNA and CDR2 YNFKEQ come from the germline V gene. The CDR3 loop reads CASSPRAGEEQYF. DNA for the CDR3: TGTGCCAGCAGCCCAAGGGCGGGGGAGGAGCAGTACTTC.

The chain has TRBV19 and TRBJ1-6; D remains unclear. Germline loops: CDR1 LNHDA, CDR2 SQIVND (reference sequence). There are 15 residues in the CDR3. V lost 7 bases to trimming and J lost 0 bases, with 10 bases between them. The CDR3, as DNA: TGTGCCAGTACCGACACCAGCTCCTATAATTCACCCCTCCACTTT. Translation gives CASTDTSSYNSPLHF. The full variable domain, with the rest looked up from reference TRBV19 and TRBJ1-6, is DGGITQSPKYLFRKEGQNVTLSCEQNLNHDAMYWYRQDPGQGLRLIYYSQIVNDFQKGDIAEGYSVSREKKESFPLTVTSAQKNPTAFYLCASTDTSSYNSPLHFGNGTRLTVT.

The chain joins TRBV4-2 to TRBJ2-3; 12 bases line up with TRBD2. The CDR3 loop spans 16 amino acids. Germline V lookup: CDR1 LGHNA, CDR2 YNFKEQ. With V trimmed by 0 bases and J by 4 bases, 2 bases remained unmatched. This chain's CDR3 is CASSQDLAGGADTQYF. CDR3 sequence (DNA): TGTGCCAGCAGCCAAGATCTAGCGGGGGGGGCAGATACGCAGTATTTT.

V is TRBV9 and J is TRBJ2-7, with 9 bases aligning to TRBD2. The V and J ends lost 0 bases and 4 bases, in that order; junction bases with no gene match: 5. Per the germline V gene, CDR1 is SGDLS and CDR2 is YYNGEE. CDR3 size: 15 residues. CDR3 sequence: CASSVAASGVYEQYF. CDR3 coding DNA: TGTGCCAGCAGCGTAGCGGCTAGCGGGGTGTACGAGCAGTACTTC.

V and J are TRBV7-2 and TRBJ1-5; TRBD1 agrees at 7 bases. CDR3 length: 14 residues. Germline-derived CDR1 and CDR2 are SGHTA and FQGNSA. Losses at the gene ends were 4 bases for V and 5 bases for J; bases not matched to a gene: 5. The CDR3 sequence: CASSSRTGDQPQHF. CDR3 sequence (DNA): TGTGCCAGCAGCTCGAGGACAGGCGATCAGCCCCAGCATTTT.

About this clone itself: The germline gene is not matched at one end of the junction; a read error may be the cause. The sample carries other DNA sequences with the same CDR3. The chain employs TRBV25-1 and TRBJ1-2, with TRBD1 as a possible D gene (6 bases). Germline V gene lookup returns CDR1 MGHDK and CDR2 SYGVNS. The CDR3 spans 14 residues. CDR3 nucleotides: TGTGCCAGCAGCGAATACAGGGTTGACTATGGCTACACCTTC. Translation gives CASSEYRVDYGYTF.

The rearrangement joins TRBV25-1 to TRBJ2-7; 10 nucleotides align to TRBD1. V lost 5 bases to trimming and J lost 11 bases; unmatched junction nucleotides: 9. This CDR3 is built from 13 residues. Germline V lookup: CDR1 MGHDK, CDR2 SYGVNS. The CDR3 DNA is TGTGCCAGCAGTACCTCCGACAGGGGGCGTAAGTACTTC. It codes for CASSTSDRGRKYF.

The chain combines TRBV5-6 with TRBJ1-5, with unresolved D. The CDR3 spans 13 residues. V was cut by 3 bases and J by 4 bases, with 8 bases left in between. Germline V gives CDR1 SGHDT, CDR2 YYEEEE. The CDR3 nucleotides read TGTGCCAGCAGCTCGAGCGGGAATCAGCCCCAGCATTTT. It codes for CASSSSGNQPQHF.

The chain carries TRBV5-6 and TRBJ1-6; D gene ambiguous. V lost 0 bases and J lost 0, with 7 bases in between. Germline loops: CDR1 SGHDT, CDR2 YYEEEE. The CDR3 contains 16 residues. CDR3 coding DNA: TGTGCCAGCAGCTTGGGGGCGCGCTCCTATAATTCACCCCTCCACTTT. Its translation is CASSLGARSYNSPLHF.

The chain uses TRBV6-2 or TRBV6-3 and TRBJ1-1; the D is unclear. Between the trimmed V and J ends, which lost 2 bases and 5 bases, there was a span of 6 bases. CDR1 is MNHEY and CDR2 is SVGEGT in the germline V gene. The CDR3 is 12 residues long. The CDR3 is CASSYQFTEAFF. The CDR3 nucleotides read TGTGCCAGCAGTTACCAGTTTACTGAAGCTTTCTTT.

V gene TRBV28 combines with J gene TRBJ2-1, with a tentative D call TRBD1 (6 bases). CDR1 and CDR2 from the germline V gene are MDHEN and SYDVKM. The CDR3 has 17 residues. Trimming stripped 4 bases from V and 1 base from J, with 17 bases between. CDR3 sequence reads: CASSSPRTAASYNEQFF. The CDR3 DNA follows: TGTGCCAGCAGTTCCCCTCGGACAGCGGCATCCTACAATGAGCAGTTCTTC.

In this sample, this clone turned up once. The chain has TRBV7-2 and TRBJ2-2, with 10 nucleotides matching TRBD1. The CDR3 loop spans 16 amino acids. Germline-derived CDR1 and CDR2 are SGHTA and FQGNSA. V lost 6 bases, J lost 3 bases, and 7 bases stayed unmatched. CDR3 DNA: TGTGCCAGCAGGTTTACGGGACAGGGGTACACCGGGGAGCTGTTTTTT. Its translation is CASRFTGQGYTGELFF. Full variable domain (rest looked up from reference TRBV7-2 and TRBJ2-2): GAGVSQSPSNKVTEKGKDVELRCDPISGHTALYWYRQSLGQGLEFLIYFQGNSAPDKSGLPSDRFSAERTGGSVSTLTIQRTQQEDSAVYLCASRFTGQGYTGELFFGEGSRLTVL.

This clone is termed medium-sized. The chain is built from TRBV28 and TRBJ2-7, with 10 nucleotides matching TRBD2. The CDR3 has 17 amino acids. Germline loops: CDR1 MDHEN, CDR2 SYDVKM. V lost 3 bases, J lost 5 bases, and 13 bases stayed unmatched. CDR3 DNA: TGTGCCAGCAGTTTGTTAGGTAGCGGGGGGTCACGGAACGAGCAGTACTTC. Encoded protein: CASSLLGSGGSRNEQYF.

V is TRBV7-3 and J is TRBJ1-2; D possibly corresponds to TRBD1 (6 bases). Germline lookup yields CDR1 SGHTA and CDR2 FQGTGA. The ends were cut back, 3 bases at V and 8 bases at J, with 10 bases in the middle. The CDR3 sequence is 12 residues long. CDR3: CASSLGGRGYTF. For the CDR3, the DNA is TGTGCCAGCAGCTTGGGGGGGCGAGGCTACACCTTC.